This T cell receptor beta chain was profiled in a study of OX40 agonist ivuxolimab in advanced cancers. V dropped 3 bases and J dropped 9; count of bases not matched to a gene: 10. The germline V gene encodes CDR1 ENHRY and CDR2 SYGVKD. The CDR3 is made up of 15 amino acids. The table came from immunoSEQ multiplex PCR; TCRdb's copy has only in-frame clones and leaves some out. Among tens of thousands of clones listed, approximately 90% were seen once. V usage is TRBV10-3 and J usage is TRBJ2-7, with 11 bases identical to TRBD2. Here the sequenced sample was CD4+ or CD8+ T cells sorted from blood, taken in a trial of the OX40 agonist ivuxolimab. This TCR derives from an adult with an advanced solid tumor such as melanoma, head and neck, liver or kidney cancer. CDR3: CAISDPGLAEEGQYF. Written as DNA, the CDR3 is TGTGCCATCAGTGATCCGGGACTAGCGGAGGAAGGGCAGTACTTC.